This T cell receptor beta chain was captured in a study of post-analysis software for immune sequencing data. This CDR3 region has 18 residues. Losses at the gene ends were 4 bases for V and 1 base for J; bases not matched to a gene: 10. The V gene's germline CDR1 is SGHVS and CDR2 FNYEAQ. Carried by the TCR beta cDNA libraries were unique molecular identifiers. One entry per CDR3 protein results from TCRdb running MiXCR on the PCR reads. The data contain about 760,000 distinct CDR3 sequences, roughly 27% of them singletons. As to this clonotype: Its specificity is unknown.

Study-wide results and caveats: Compared with controls, patients had more of five or six TRBV segments, including TRBV5-6, TRBV5-1 and TRBV20-1.

This clonotype originated in a girl between 10 and 17 years old with multiple sclerosis. The J gene is TRBJ2-3, the V gene TRBV7-6, with 11 nucleotides matching TRBD1. The sample taken for sequencing was blood. The CDR3 sequence: CASSSFLPGQGGTDTQYF. In DNA, the CDR3 is TGTGCCAGCAGCTCGTTTTTACCGGGACAGGGGGGCACAGATACGCAGTATTTT.